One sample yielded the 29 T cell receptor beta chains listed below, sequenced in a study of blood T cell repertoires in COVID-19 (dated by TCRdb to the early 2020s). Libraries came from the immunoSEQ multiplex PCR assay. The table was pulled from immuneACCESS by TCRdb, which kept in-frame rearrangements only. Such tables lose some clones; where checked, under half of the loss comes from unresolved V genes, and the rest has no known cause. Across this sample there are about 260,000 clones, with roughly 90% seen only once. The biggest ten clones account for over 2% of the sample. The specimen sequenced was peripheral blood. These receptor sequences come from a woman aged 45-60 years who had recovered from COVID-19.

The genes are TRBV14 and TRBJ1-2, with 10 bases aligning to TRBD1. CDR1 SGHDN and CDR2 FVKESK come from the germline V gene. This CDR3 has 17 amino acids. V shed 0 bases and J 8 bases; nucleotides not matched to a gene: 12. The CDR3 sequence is CASSQDGTGALRKGYTF. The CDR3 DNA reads TGTGCCAGCAGCCAAGATGGGACAGGGGCCCTTCGTAAGGGCTACACCTTC. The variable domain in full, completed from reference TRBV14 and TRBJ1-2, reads EAGVTQFPSHSVIEKGQTVTLRCDPISGHDNLYWYRRVMGKEIKFLLHFVKESKQDESGMPNNRFLAERTGGTYSTLKVQPAELEDSGVYFCASSQDGTGALRKGYTFGSGTRLTVV.

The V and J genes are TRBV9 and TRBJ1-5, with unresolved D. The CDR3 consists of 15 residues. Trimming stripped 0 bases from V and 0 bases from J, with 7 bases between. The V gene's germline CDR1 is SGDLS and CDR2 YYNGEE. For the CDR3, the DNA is TGTGCCAGCAGCGTAGGAGGGATTAGCAATCAGCCCCAGCATTTT. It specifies CASSVGGISNQPQHF. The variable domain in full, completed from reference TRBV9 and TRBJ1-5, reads DSGVTQTPKHLITATGQRVTLRCSPRSGDLSVYWYQQSLDQGLQFLIQYYNGEERAKGNILERFSAQQFPDLHSELNLSSLELGDSALYFCASSVGGISNQPQHFGDGTRLSIL.

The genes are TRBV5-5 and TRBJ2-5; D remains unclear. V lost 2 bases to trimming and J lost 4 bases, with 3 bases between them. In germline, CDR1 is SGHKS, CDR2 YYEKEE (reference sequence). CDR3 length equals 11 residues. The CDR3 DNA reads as TGTGCCAGCAGCTTTATAGAGACCCAGTACTTC. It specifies CASSFIETQYF.

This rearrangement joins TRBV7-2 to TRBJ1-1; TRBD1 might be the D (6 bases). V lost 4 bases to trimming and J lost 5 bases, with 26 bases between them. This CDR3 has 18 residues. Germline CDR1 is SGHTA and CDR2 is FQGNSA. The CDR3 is CASSSLTKGDPIRTEAFF. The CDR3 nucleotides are TGTGCCAGCAGCTCTTTAACCAAGGGGGACCCTATTCGAACTGAAGCTTTCTTT. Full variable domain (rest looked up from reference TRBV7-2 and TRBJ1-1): GAGVSQSPSNKVTEKGKDVELRCDPISGHTALYWYRQSLGQGLEFLIYFQGNSAPDKSGLPSDRFSAERTGGSVSTLTIQRTQQEDSAVYLCASSSLTKGDPIRTEAFFGQGTRLTVV.

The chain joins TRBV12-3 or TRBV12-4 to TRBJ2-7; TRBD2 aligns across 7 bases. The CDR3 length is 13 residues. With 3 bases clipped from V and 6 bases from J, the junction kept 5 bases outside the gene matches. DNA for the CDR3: TGTGCCAGCAGTTTGGGAGGGGCGAGCGAGCAGTACTTC. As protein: CASSLGGASEQYF.

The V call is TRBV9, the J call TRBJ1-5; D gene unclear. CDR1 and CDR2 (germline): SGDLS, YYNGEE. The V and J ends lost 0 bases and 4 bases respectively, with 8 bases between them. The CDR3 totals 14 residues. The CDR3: CASSVEGLNQPQHF. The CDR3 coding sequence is TGTGCCAGCAGCGTAGAAGGACTGAATCAGCCCCAGCATTTT.

CDR3 sequence reads: CASSPAWGGYVLYF. CDR3 coding DNA: TGTGCCAGCAGCCCTGCGTGGGGCGGTTATGTTCTGTACTTC. The chain employs TRBV3-1 (or the pseudogene TRBV3-2) and TRBJ2-7; a weak D match, TRBD1 (5 bases). V was clipped by 4 bases and J by 12 bases, with 22 bases between them. From germline, CDR1 is LGHDT and CDR2 YNNKEL (reference sequence). The CDR3 length is 14 residues.

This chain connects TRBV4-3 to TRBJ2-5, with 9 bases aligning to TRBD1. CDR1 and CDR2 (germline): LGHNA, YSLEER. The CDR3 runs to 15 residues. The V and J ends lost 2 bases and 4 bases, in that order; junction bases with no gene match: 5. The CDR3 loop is CASSQRQGGRETQYF. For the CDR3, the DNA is TGCGCCAGCAGCCAAAGACAGGGGGGGCGAGAGACCCAGTACTTC.

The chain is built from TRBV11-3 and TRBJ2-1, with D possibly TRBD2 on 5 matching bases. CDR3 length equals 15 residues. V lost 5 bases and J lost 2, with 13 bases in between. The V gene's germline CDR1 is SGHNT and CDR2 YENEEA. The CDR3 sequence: CASSPFLGAYNEQFF. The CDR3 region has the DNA TGTGCCAGCAGCCCTTTTTTGGGAGCCTACAATGAGCAGTTCTTC.

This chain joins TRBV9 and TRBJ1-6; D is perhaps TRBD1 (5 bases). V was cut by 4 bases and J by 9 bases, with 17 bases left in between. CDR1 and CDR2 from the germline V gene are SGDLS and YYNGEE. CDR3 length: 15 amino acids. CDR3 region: CASSTGPDGGSPLHF. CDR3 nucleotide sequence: TGTGCCAGCAGCACAGGACCCGACGGTGGTTCACCCCTCCACTTT.

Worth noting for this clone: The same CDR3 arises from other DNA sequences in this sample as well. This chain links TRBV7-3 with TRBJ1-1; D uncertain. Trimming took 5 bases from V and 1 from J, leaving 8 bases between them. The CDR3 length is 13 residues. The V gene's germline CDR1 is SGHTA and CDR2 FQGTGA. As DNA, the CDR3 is TGTGCCAGCAGCCTTACTGGGAACACTGAAGCTTTCTTT. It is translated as CASSLTGNTEAFF.

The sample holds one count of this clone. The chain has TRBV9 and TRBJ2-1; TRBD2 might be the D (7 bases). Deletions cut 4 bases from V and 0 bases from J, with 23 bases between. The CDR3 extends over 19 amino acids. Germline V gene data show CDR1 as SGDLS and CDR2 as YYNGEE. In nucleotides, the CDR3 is TGTGCCAGCAGCCCGCGAATTGCGGGGGCCCCGAGCTCCTACAATGAGCAGTTCTTC. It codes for CASSPRIAGAPSSYNEQFF.

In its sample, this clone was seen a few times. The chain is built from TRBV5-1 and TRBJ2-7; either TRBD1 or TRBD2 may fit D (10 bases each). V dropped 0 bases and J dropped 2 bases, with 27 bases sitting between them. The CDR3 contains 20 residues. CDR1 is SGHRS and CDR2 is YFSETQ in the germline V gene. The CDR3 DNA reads TGCGCCAGCAGCTTGGTATGGACAGGGGGGAGGACTAGCGGCACCTACGAGCAGTACTTC. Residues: CASSLVWTGGRTSGTYEQYF.

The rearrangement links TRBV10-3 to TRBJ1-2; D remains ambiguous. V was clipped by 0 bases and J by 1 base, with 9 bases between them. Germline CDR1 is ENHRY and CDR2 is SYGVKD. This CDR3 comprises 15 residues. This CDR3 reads CAISESTGFNYGYTF. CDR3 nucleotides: TGTGCCATCAGTGAGTCGACGGGGTTTAACTATGGCTACACCTTC.

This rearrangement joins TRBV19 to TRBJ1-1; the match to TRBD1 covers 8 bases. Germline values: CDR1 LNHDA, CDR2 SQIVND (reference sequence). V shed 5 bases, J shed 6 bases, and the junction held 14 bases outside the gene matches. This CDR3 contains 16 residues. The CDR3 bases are TGTGCCAGTAGTCCCAGGACAGGGACCTTTGACCCTGAAGCTTTCTTT. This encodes CASSPRTGTFDPEAFF.

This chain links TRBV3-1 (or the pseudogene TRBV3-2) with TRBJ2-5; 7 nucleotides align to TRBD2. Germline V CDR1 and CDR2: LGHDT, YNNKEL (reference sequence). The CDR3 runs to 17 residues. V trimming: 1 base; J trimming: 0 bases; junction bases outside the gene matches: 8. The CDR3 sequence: CASSQAGKTSDQETQYF. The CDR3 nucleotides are TGTGCCAGCAGCCAAGCGGGGAAAACTAGCGACCAAGAGACCCAGTACTTC.

The CDR3 DNA reads TGTGCCAGCAGCTTAGTACAGGGGGCTTACTACGAGCAGTACTTC. Amino acid sequence: CASSLVQGAYYEQYF. This sequence joins TRBV11-1 and TRBJ2-7; TRBD1 aligns across 9 bases. The V gene's germline CDR1 is SGHAT and CDR2 FQDESV (reference sequence). The CDR3 covers 15 residues. Germline trimming cut 1 base from V and 3 bases from J; bases unmatched to any gene: 4.

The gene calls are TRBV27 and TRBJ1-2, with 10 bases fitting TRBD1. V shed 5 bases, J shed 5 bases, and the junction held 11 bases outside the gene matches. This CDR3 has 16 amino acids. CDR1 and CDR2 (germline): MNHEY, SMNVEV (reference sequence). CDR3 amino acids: CASSPTPGQGRYGYTF. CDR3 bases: TGTGCCAGCAGTCCCACCCCGGGACAGGGGAGGTATGGCTACACCTTC.

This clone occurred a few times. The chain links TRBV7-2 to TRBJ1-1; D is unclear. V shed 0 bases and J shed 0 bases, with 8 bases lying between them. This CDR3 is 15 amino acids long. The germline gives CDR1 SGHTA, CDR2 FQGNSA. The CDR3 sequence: CASSLALQLNTEAFF. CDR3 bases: TGTGCCAGCAGCTTAGCGCTACAGCTGAACACTGAAGCTTTCTTT.

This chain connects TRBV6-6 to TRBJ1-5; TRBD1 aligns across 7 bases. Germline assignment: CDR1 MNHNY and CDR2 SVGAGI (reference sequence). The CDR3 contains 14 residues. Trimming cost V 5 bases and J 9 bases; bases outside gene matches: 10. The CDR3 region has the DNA TGTGCCAGCAGTGGAGGGACAGATCTCGGGCCCCAGCATTTT. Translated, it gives CASSGGTDLGPQHF.

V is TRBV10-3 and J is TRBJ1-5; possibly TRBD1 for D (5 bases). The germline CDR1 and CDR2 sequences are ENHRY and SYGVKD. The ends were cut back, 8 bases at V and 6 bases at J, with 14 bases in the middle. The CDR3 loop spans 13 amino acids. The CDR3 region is CAIGGGGGQPQHF. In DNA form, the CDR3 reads TGTGCCATCGGTGGGGGGGGAGGTCAGCCCCAGCATTTT.

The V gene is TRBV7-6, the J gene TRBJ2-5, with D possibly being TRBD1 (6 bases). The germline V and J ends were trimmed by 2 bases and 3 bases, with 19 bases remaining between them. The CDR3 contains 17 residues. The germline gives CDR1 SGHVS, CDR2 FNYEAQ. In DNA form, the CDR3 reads TGTGCCAGCAGCTTAAAAATCGCGGACAGAGGAGAAGAGACCCAGTACTTC. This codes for CASSLKIADRGEETQYF. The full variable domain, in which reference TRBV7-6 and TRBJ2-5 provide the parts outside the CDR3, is GAGVSQSPRYKVTKRGQDVALRCDPISGHVSLYWYRQALGQGPEFLTYFNYEAQQDKSGLPNDRFSAERPEGSISTLTIQRTEQRDSAMYRCASSLKIADRGEETQYFGPGTRLLVL.

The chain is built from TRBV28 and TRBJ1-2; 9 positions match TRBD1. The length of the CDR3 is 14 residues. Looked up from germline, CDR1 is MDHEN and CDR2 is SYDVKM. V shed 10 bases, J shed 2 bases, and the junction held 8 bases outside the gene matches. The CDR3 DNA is TGTGCCACCAGAACCGGACAGGGGAACTATGGCTACACCTTC. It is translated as CATRTGQGNYGYTF.

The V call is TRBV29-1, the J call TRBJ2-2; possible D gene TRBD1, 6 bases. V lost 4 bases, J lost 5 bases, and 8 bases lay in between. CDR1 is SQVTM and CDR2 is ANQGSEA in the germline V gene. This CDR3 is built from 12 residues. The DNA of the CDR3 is TGCAGCGTTGTAGGGGGTACCGGGGAGCTGTTTTTT. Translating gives CSVVGGTGELFF.

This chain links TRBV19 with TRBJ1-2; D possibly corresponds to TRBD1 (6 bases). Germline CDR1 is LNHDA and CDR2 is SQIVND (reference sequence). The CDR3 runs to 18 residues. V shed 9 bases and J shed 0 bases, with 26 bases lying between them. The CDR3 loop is CASSGDPADNPSNYGYTF. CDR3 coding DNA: TGTGCCAGCTCAGGGGACCCGGCTGATAATCCCTCTAACTATGGCTACACCTTC.

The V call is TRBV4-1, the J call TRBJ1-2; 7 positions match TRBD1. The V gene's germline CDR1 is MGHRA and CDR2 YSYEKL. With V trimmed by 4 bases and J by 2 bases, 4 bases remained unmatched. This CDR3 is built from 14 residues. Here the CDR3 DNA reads TGCGCCAGCAGCCCCCAGGGACAGAACTATGGCTACACCTTC. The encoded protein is CASSPQGQNYGYTF.

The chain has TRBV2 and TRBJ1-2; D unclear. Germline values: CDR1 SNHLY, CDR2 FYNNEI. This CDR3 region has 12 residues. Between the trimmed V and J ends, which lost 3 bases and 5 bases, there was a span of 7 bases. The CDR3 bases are TGTGCCAGCAGTGAGGAGGATTATGGCTACACCTTC. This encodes CASSEEDYGYTF.

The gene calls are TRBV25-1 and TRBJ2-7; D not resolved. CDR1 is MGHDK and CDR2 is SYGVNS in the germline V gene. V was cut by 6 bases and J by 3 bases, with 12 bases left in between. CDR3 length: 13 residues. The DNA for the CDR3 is TGTGCCAGCAGGGTCAGCGAATACTACGAGCAGTACTTC. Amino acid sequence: CASRVSEYYEQYF.

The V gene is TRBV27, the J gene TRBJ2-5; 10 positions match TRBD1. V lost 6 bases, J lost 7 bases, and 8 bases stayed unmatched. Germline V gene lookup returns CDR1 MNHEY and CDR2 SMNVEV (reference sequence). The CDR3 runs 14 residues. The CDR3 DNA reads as TGTGCCAGCAGCCTAGACCGGGACAGGGGGACCCAGTACTTC. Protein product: CASSLDRDRGTQYF.